This is a list of T cell receptor beta chains from one sample in a study of radiation and T cells in renal cell carcinoma. Some clones are missing from TCRdb's copy, which holds only in-frame ones; the method was immunoSEQ multiplex PCR. The sample lists 150,000 or so clones; 88% were seen once. This sample comprised blood, obtained from a patient whose treatment included radiotherapy and nephrectomy. The receptors were sampled from a woman between 50 and 59 years old with renal cell carcinoma. The CDR3 runs from the conserved cysteine through the conserved F or W. The order of the fields is J gene, D gene, clone size, V gene, CDR3 DNA, CDR3 protein. A D gene is named only where the DNA matches it firmly. Size is omitted from some rows. Given values are once, few, many or a class for expanded clones.

j_call: TRBJ2-5; d_call: TRBD2; clone_size: NA; v_call: TRBV29-1; cdr3_nt: TGCAGCGTTGTGGGACTAGGGGATGGGACCCAGTACTTC; cdr3_aa: CSVVGLGDGTQYF
j_call: TRBJ2-3; d_call: NA; clone_size: NA; v_call: TRBV29-1; cdr3_nt: TGCAGCGTCATACCTGGGGGAGATACGCAGTATTTT; cdr3_aa: CSVIPGGDTQYF
j_call: TRBJ2-3; d_call: NA; clone_size: NA; v_call: TRBV25-1; cdr3_nt: TGTGCCAGCCAGGGGGGGACCAGCACAGATACGCAGTATTTT; cdr3_aa: CASQGGTSTDTQYF
j_call: TRBJ2-1; d_call: NA; clone_size: NA; v_call: TRBV9; cdr3_nt: TGTGCCAGCAGCGTAGAATATGTGACACTCAATGAGCAGTTCTTC; cdr3_aa: CASSVEYVTLNEQFF
j_call: TRBJ1-3; d_call: NA; clone_size: NA; v_call: TRBV6-1; cdr3_nt: TGTGCCAGCACTGAAATGGGACCCAGCTCTGGAAACACCATATATTTT; cdr3_aa: CASTEMGPSSGNTIYF
j_call: TRBJ2-7; d_call: NA; clone_size: NA; v_call: TRBV11-2; cdr3_nt: TGTGCCAGCAGCCACAAACAGCAGTACTTC; cdr3_aa: CASSHKQQYF
j_call: TRBJ2-7; d_call: NA; clone_size: NA; v_call: TRBV5-6; cdr3_nt: TGTGCCAGCAGCTTCCAGGGATGGGAGCAGTACTTC; cdr3_aa: CASSFQGWEQYF
j_call: TRBJ2-7; d_call: NA; clone_size: NA; v_call: TRBV25-1; cdr3_nt: TGTGCCAGCAGTGACGCCCGGGACCCCTCCTACGAGCAGTACTTC; cdr3_aa: CASSDARDPSYEQYF
j_call: TRBJ2-1; d_call: NA; clone_size: NA; v_call: TRBV19; cdr3_nt: TGTGCCAGTAGAAGACAGGTAGACAATGAGCAGTTCTTC; cdr3_aa: CASRRQVDNEQFF
j_call: TRBJ1-2; d_call: NA; clone_size: NA; v_call: TRBV23-1; cdr3_nt: TGCGCCAGCAGTCATTCGCCTGACGCGGGAGGCTACACCTTC; cdr3_aa: CASSHSPDAGGYTF
j_call: TRBJ1-3; d_call: NA; clone_size: NA; v_call: TRBV29-1; cdr3_nt: TGCAGCGTGGCTGGCCGGAGCAACACCATATATTTT; cdr3_aa: CSVAGRSNTIYF
j_call: TRBJ1-2; d_call: NA; clone_size: NA; v_call: TRBV5-1; cdr3_nt: TGCGCCAGCAGCTTTCGGTCGGAGAACTATGGCTACACCTTC; cdr3_aa: CASSFRSENYGYTF
j_call: TRBJ2-2; d_call: NA; clone_size: NA; v_call: TRBV7-3; cdr3_nt: TGTGCCAGCAGCCCCGCTACTAGGTCCGACGGGGAGCTGTTTTTT; cdr3_aa: CASSPATRSDGELFF
j_call: TRBJ1-5; d_call: TRBD1; clone_size: NA; v_call: TRBV5-1; cdr3_nt: TGCGCCAGCAGCCCCGGGACAGGGGAACAGCCCCAGCATTTT; cdr3_aa: CASSPGTGEQPQHF
j_call: TRBJ1-1; d_call: NA; clone_size: NA; v_call: TRBV9; cdr3_nt: TGTGCCAGCAGCGTACAGGCGATGAACACTGAAGCTTTCTTT; cdr3_aa: CASSVQAMNTEAFF
j_call: TRBJ1-4; d_call: TRBD1; clone_size: NA; v_call: TRBV19; cdr3_nt: TGTGCCAGCCGGGACAGGGGGCGAAATGAAAAACTGTTTTTT; cdr3_aa: CASRDRGRNEKLFF
j_call: TRBJ1-1; d_call: NA; clone_size: once; v_call: TRBV7-8; cdr3_nt: TGTGCCAGCAGCTTAGTTATGGGGAACACTGAAGCTTTCTTT; cdr3_aa: CASSLVMGNTEAFF
j_call: TRBJ2-1; d_call: NA; clone_size: NA; v_call: TRBV6-5; cdr3_nt: TGTGCCAGCAGTTACCGGGACTCCCAGTTCTTC; cdr3_aa: CASSYRDSQFF
j_call: TRBJ2-5; d_call: NA; clone_size: NA; v_call: TRBV2; cdr3_nt: TGTGCCAGCAGGGGGCCCCAAGAGACCCAGTACTTC; cdr3_aa: CASRGPQETQYF
j_call: TRBJ2-7; d_call: NA; clone_size: NA; v_call: TRBV7-8; cdr3_nt: TGTGCCAGCAGCGCCTTTAGGGGAGTCTCCTACGAGCAGTACTTC; cdr3_aa: CASSAFRGVSYEQYF
j_call: TRBJ2-7; d_call: NA; clone_size: NA; v_call: TRBV19; cdr3_nt: TGTGCCAGTAGTGTCTTGGGACATCAAGGGGAGCAGTACTTC; cdr3_aa: CASSVLGHQGEQYF
j_call: TRBJ2-1; d_call: NA; clone_size: NA; v_call: TRBV19; cdr3_nt: TGTGCCAGTAGTATCCAGGGGAGCGATGAGCAGTTCTTC; cdr3_aa: CASSIQGSDEQFF
j_call: TRBJ2-7; d_call: TRBD1; clone_size: NA; v_call: TRBV7-2; cdr3_nt: TGTGCCAGCAGCCTGGACAGGGATCGCGACGAGCAGTACTTC; cdr3_aa: CASSLDRDRDEQYF
j_call: TRBJ1-2; d_call: NA; clone_size: NA; v_call: TRBV29-1; cdr3_nt: TGCAGCGGCAGGACCGTGGAGGACTATGGCTACACCTTC; cdr3_aa: CSGRTVEDYGYTF
j_call: TRBJ1-1; d_call: NA; clone_size: NA; v_call: TRBV5-6; cdr3_nt: TGTGCCAGCAGCTTGGTCCTCAGGGGTGAAGCTTTCTTT; cdr3_aa: CASSLVLRGEAFF
j_call: TRBJ2-5; d_call: TRBD2; clone_size: NA; v_call: TRBV7-2; cdr3_nt: TGTGCCAGCAGCGTGGGACTAGCGGGGGGGCGGGAGACCCAGTACTTC; cdr3_aa: CASSVGLAGGRETQYF
j_call: TRBJ2-3; d_call: NA; clone_size: NA; v_call: TRBV29-1; cdr3_nt: TGCAGCGTTTCCTCGGGGGGCCCGTTAGATACGCAGTATTTT; cdr3_aa: CSVSSGGPLDTQYF
j_call: TRBJ1-5; d_call: NA; clone_size: NA; v_call: TRBV11-1; cdr3_nt: TGTGCCAGCAGCTTGGAGACTGGGGCTGCGGGGCCCCAGCATTTT; cdr3_aa: CASSLETGAAGPQHF
j_call: TRBJ2-7; d_call: NA; clone_size: NA; v_call: TRBV28; cdr3_nt: TGTGCCAGCAGTTTAGAGAAGTACGAGCAGTACTTC; cdr3_aa: CASSLEKYEQYF
j_call: TRBJ1-1; d_call: TRBD1; clone_size: NA; v_call: TRBV18; cdr3_nt: TGTGCCAGCGGTGGACAGGGGTTTTCTGAAGCTTTCTTT; cdr3_aa: CASGGQGFSEAFF
j_call: TRBJ2-5; d_call: NA; clone_size: NA; v_call: TRBV6-1; cdr3_nt: TGTGCCAGCAGGACGACACAGCTACTCCAAGAGACCCAGTACTTC; cdr3_aa: CASRTTQLLQETQYF
j_call: TRBJ2-3; d_call: NA; clone_size: NA; v_call: TRBV7-2; cdr3_nt: TGTGCCAGCAGCTTAGCGCCCAGGGGTGGTGGCACAGATACGCAGTATTTT; cdr3_aa: CASSLAPRGGGTDTQYF
j_call: TRBJ1-2; d_call: NA; clone_size: NA; v_call: TRBV27; cdr3_nt: TGTGCCAGCAGTTTAAAAATACGGGGGCAGGGTGGCTACACCTTC; cdr3_aa: CASSLKIRGQGGYTF
j_call: TRBJ2-2; d_call: TRBD1; clone_size: once; v_call: TRBV11-3; cdr3_nt: TGTGCCAGCAGCGCACAGGGGGCTGGCGGGGAGCTGTTTTTT; cdr3_aa: CASSAQGAGGELFF
j_call: TRBJ1-2; d_call: NA; clone_size: once; v_call: TRBV23-1; cdr3_nt: TGCGCCAGCAGTCAATCGGACTACCTTAACTATGGCTACACCTTC; cdr3_aa: CASSQSDYLNYGYTF